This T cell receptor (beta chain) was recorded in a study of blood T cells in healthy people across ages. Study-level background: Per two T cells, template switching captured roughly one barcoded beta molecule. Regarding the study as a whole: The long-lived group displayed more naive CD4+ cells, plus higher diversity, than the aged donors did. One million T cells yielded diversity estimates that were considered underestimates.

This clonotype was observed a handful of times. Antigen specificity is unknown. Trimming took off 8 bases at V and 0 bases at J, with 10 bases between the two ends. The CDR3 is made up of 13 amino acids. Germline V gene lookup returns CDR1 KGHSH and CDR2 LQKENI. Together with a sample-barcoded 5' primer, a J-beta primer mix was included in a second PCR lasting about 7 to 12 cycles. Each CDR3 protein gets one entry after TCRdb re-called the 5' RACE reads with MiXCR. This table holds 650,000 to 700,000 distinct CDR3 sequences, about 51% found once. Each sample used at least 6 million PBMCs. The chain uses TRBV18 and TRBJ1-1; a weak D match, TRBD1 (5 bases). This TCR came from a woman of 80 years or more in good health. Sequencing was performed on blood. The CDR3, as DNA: TGTGCCAGCCGGGGGATAGTGAACACTGAAGCTTTCTTT. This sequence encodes CASRGIVNTEAFF.